Below, 17 T cell receptor beta chains from the same sample are listed, as sequenced in a study of naive CD8 T cells in extremely preterm neonates. Cord blood came from elective full-term cesareans at roughly 35-43 weeks without labor or membrane rupture. Clones were read by immunoSEQ multiplex PCR, and TCRdb kept only the in-frame ones, dropping some. The sample shows some 7,400 clones, about 94% of them seen only once. The sample consisted of naive CD8+ T cells from cord blood. These TCRs come from a newborn in good health.

For this clone: The sample carries other DNA sequences with the same CDR3. V and J are TRBV5-4 and TRBJ2-3; 9 bases match TRBD2. J gave up 1 base and V 0 bases, and 0 bases lay outside the gene matches. The CDR3 is made up of 15 amino acids. Germline lookup yields CDR1 SGHNT and CDR2 YYREEE (reference sequence). Written as DNA, the CDR3 is TGTGCCAGCAGCTTGGGACTAGCGGGCACAGATACGCAGTATTTT. As protein: CASSLGLAGTDTQYF.

This clone was seen only once. The rearrangement uses TRBV27 and TRBJ2-1; a possible D gene is TRBD1 (5 bases). CDR1 is MNHEY and CDR2 is SMNVEV in the germline V gene (reference sequence). Trimming removed 6 bases at V and 1 base at J, with 13 bases between. The CDR3 consists of 15 residues. CDR3 region: CASSPRGHSYNEQFF. In nucleotides, the CDR3 is TGTGCCAGCAGCCCTCGCGGACATTCCTACAATGAGCAGTTCTTC.

The chain links TRBV9 to TRBJ2-2; D is possibly TRBD2 (5 bases). The CDR3 runs 16 residues. V lost 0 bases to trimming and J lost 5 bases, with 14 bases between them. Germline CDR1 and CDR2: SGDLS and YYNGEE. DNA of the CDR3: TGTGCCAGCAGCGTAGATAAAGCAGGAGGAACCGGGGAGCTGTTTTTT. It yields the protein CASSVDKAGGTGELFF.

CDR3 loop: CASGWTANYGYTF. The CDR3 DNA reads as TGTGCTAGTGGTTGGACAGCTAACTATGGCTACACCTTC. The chain carries TRBV12-5 and TRBJ1-2, with D tentatively TRBD1 (6 bases). Per germline, CDR1 LGHNT and CDR2 FRNRAP. The germline V and J ends were trimmed by 4 bases and 0 bases, with 6 bases remaining between them. This CDR3 contains 13 residues. The full variable domain, rest sourced from reference TRBV12-5 and TRBJ1-2, is DARVTQTPRHKVTEMGQEVTMRCQPILGHNTVFWYRQTMMQGLELLAYFRNRAPLDDSGMPKDRFSAEMPDATLATLKIQPSEPRDSAVYFCASGWTANYGYTFGSGTRLTVV.

The J gene is TRBJ1-1, the V gene TRBV7-9; D is ambiguous. The CDR3 totals 13 residues. Germline loops: CDR1 SEHNR, CDR2 FQNEAQ (reference sequence). With 1 base removed from V and 0 bases from J, the gap between germline ends came to 3 bases. For the CDR3, the DNA is TGTGCCAGCAGCTTAGTAATGAACACTGAAGCTTTCTTT. Translation gives CASSLVMNTEAFF.

This chain uses TRBV2 with TRBJ2-1; 11 bases are a match to TRBD2. The CDR3 spans 14 residues. The germline V gene encodes CDR1 SNHLY and CDR2 FYNNEI. The J segment lost 7 bases and the V segment lost 4 bases, leaving 3 bases of the junction unmatched. The CDR3: CASSGRTSGNEQFF. The DNA of the CDR3 is TGTGCCAGCAGTGGGCGGACTAGCGGGAATGAGCAGTTCTTC.

DNA of the CDR3: TGTGCCAGCAGCCCGCCCAGGGGGCAGGTCTATGGCTACACCTTC. Encoded protein: CASSPPRGQVYGYTF. This sequence joins TRBV7-9 and TRBJ1-2; 8 bases fit TRBD1. This CDR3 contains 15 residues. Germline CDR1 SEHNR, CDR2 FQNEAQ (reference sequence). V gave up 5 bases and J gave up 4 bases; unmatched junction bases: 9.

The chain links TRBV2 to TRBJ1-6, with D perhaps TRBD1 (6 bases). V lost 3 bases and J 14 bases, leaving 17 bases between the germline ends. The germline V gene encodes CDR1 SNHLY and CDR2 FYNNEI. The CDR3 contains 14 residues. The CDR3 loop reads CASSDQGPINTLHF. Written as DNA, the CDR3 is TGTGCCAGCAGTGACCAGGGGCCCATTAACACCCTCCACTTT.

The chain employs TRBV2 and TRBJ2-7; D uncertain. V was shortened by 3 bases and J by 2 bases, with 2 bases between the two germline ends. The CDR3 length is 11 residues. Germline loops: CDR1 SNHLY, CDR2 FYNNEI. As DNA, the CDR3 is TGTGCCAGCAGTGACACCTACGAGCAGTACTTC. Its protein is CASSDTYEQYF.

The V call is TRBV27, the J call TRBJ1-1; D is undetermined. CDR1 and CDR2 (germline): MNHEY, SMNVEV (reference sequence). The V gene lost 5 bases and the J gene lost 0 bases, with 16 bases spanning the gap. This CDR3 comprises 16 residues. The CDR3 nucleotides are TGTGCCAGCAGTCCCGGACTCACCGGGGTGAACACTGAAGCTTTCTTT. Protein: CASSPGLTGVNTEAFF.

The J gene is TRBJ1-2, the V gene TRBV30; 7 nucleotides match TRBD1. The CDR3 runs 13 residues. V gave up 1 base and J gave up 3 bases; unmatched junction bases: 2. Germline assignment: CDR1 GTSNPN and CDR2 SVGIG (reference sequence). Here the CDR3 DNA reads TGTGCCTGGAGTGCGACAGGGTACTATGGCTACACCTTC. It is translated as CAWSATGYYGYTF.

V gene TRBV7-8 combines with J gene TRBJ1-2; no clear D gene. Trimming took 4 bases from V and 2 from J, leaving 11 bases between them. Germline V CDR1 and CDR2: SGHVS, FQNEAQ. The CDR3 is 14 residues long. This CDR3 reads CASSSRQSNYGYTF. The CDR3 bases are TGTGCCAGCAGCTCTAGGCAGTCCAACTATGGCTACACCTTC.

This clone was recorded once. The CDR3 nucleotides are TGCGCCAGCAGCTATGGACAGGGTACCTACGAGCAGTACTTC. Translation gives CASSYGQGTYEQYF. The chain employs TRBV5-1 and TRBJ2-7, with 8 bases lining up with TRBD1. The CDR3 sequence is 14 residues long. Losses at the gene ends were 3 bases for V and 2 bases for J; bases not matched to a gene: 4. CDR1 and CDR2 from the germline V gene are SGHRS and YFSETQ.

This sequence joins TRBV7-2 and TRBJ2-7, with TRBD2 matching over 14 bases. The J segment lost 6 bases and the V segment lost 3 bases, leaving 1 base of the junction unmatched. Germline assignment: CDR1 SGHTA and CDR2 FQGNSA. CDR3 length: 14 residues. The CDR3 region is CASSFGTSGSEQYF. The CDR3, as DNA: TGTGCCAGCAGCTTCGGGACTAGCGGGAGCGAGCAGTACTTC.

The CDR3 region has the DNA TGTGCCACCAGCGGGGACAGGGGTTCCTACGAGCAGTACTTC. As protein: CATSGDRGSYEQYF. The chain links TRBV15 to TRBJ2-7; 10 positions agree with TRBD1. The germline V gene has CDR1 LNHNV and CDR2 YYDKDF (reference sequence). V dropped 5 bases and J dropped 1; count of bases not matched to a gene: 2. This CDR3 has 14 amino acids.

V and J are TRBV27 and TRBJ2-1, with 9 positions matching TRBD1. With V trimmed by 8 bases and J by 8 bases, 10 bases remained unmatched. This CDR3 spans 14 amino acids. Germline CDR1 and CDR2: MNHEY and SMNVEV (reference sequence). In DNA form, the CDR3 reads TGTGCCAGCCACCTAGGGACAGGGTTCGATGAGCAGTTCTTC. Its translation: CASHLGTGFDEQFF.

CDR3 bases: TGTGCCAGCAGCTTAGGCCTCCTAGATCAGGAGACCCAGTACTTC. It specifies CASSLGLLDQETQYF. V and J are TRBV13 and TRBJ2-5; D uncertain. Germline values: CDR1 PRHDT, CDR2 FYEKMQ (reference sequence). V lost 0 bases, J lost 5 bases, and 13 bases lay in between. CDR3 length equals 15 residues.